The clone carrying this TCR beta chain was seen a handful of times. As yet, its antigen is unknown. This sample was taken from a study of regulatory T cells in long-lasting Graves disease. This CDR3 has 17 amino acids. CDR1 and CDR2 from the germline V gene are KGHDR and SFDVKD. The V end was cut by 3 bases, the J end by 0 bases, with 14 bases between. Combining iRepertoire HTBI primers with Arm-PCR of CDR3 regions, the authors built TCR beta libraries. Via MiXCR, TCRdb re-called the multiplex PCR reads, giving one row per CDR3 protein. This table holds around 470,000 distinct CDR3 sequences, about 14% found once. Time point described: newly diagnosed GD, antithyroid drugs for less than 3 months. PBMC RNA served as the TCR library source. Findings and limits, study-wide: Persistent patients shared more public clonotypes (roughly 2,800) than new patients (roughly 1,000). Persistent Graves' disease cases displayed lower TCR diversity than newly diagnosed ones.

The sample also formed part of further work on T cells in Graves' hyperthyroidism and ophthalmopathy.

This chain uses TRBV24-1 with TRBJ2-1, with D uncertain. The sequencing here drew on peripheral blood mononuclear cells (PBMCs), taken at new diagnosis, from a patient treated with antithyroid drugs. The TCR originated in a woman aged 45-65 years with Graves disease. CDR3 coding DNA: TGTGCCACCAGTGATGGGTTTCGGCGATTCTCCTACAATGAGCAGTTCTTC. It codes for CATSDGFRRFSYNEQFF.